This entry concerns a single T cell receptor (beta chain). V was shortened by 2 bases and J by 3 bases, with 7 bases between the two germline ends. This CDR3 contains 13 residues. Germline V gives CDR1 SEHNR, CDR2 FQNEAQ (reference sequence). This sample was taken from a study of control samples from healthy donors and cancer patients. Generated by immunoSEQ multiplex PCR, the TCRdb table keeps only in-frame clones and is missing some. The table lists approximately 130,000 clones, about 83% of them singletons. This receptor was identified in a man aged 25-45 years in good health. The sample taken for sequencing was blood. V usage is TRBV7-9 and J usage is TRBJ1-1; D is undetermined. The CDR3: CASSLLGYTEAFF. Written as DNA, the CDR3 is TGTGCCAGCAGCTTACTAGGGTACACTGAAGCTTTCTTT.